This T cell receptor beta chain appears in the sequencing data of a study of blood T cell repertoires in COVID-19. As for the study in general: There were acute and convalescent COVID-19 samples, and they came from the United States, Italy and Spain.

As processed by the authors: Reference gene primer amplification gave estimated nucleated cell counts. Some clones are missing from TCRdb's copy, which holds only in-frame ones; the method was immunoSEQ multiplex PCR. The DNA was the basis for D and trimming; V, J and clone size are from that table. The sample has approximately 130,000 clones; 81% are singletons. J was trimmed by 2 bases and V by 2 bases; bases with no gene match: 3. The CDR3 loop spans 15 amino acids. Looked up from germline, CDR1 is MDHEN and CDR2 is SYDVKM. This rearrangement joins TRBV28 to TRBJ1-2; 9 nucleotides match TRBD1. The clonotype comes from a woman aged 55-70 years with active or convalescent COVID-19. Material for sequencing was peripheral blood. The CDR3 here is CASSLTGTGNYGYTF. DNA of the CDR3: TGTGCCAGCAGTTTAACCGGGACAGGGAACTATGGCTACACCTTC.